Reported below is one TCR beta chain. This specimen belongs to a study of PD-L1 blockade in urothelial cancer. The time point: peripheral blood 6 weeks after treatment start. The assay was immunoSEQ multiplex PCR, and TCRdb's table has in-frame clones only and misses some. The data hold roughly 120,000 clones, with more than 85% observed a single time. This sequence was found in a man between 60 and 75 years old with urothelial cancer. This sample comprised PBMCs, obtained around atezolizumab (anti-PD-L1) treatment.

The CDR3 sequence: CASSLRNRGQAANYGYTF. The CDR3 DNA sequence: TGCGCCAGCAGTCTCCGTAACAGGGGGCAGGCGGCTAACTATGGCTACACCTTC. The chain uses TRBV23-1 and TRBJ1-2, with TRBD1 identical over 9 bases. TRBV23-1 is classed as an ORF, of uncertain function. The V segment lost 4 bases and the J segment 0 bases; nucleotides outside the gene matches: 12. This CDR3 has 18 amino acids.